This is a list of T cell receptor beta chains from one sample in a study of EBV T-cell therapy then PD-1 blockade in nasopharyngeal carcinoma. The antigens of these receptors remain unknown. Using immunoSEQ multiplex PCR, the repertoire was profiled, and TCRdb retains in-frame clones only, with some absent. The sample consists of over 20,000 clones, about 80% of them appearing once. Material: CD8+ T cells from blood, obtained at day 266 from a patient whose treatment included autologous EBV-specific T cells and nivolumab. These TCRs come from a man aged 35 to 55 with nasopharyngeal carcinoma. The CDR3 runs from the conserved cysteine through the conserved F or W. Each record gives: J gene, D gene, V gene, clone size, CDR3 DNA, CDR3 protein. The D gene is left open where the match is weak. Not every row has a clone size; where given, it reads once, few, many or a size class.

j_call: TRBJ2-1
d_call: TRBD1
v_call: TRBV6-2/TRBV6-3
clone_size: once
cdr3_nt: TGTGCCAGCAGCACGGGACAGGGGGTAATCAATGAGCAGTTCTTC
cdr3_aa: CASSTGQGVINEQFF

j_call: TRBJ1-1
d_call: TRBD1
v_call: TRBV5-4
clone_size: -
cdr3_nt: TGTGCCAGCGGTACAGGGGTCGGGACTGAAGCTTTCTTT
cdr3_aa: CASGTGVGTEAFF

j_call: TRBJ1-1
d_call: TRBD1
v_call: TRBV4-1
clone_size: -
cdr3_nt: TGCGCCAGCAGCCAGTTCGGACAGGGGGCGTTTAGGAACACTGAAGCTTTCTTT
cdr3_aa: CASSQFGQGAFRNTEAFF

j_call: TRBJ1-3
d_call: TRBD1
v_call: TRBV15
clone_size: -
cdr3_nt: TGTGCCACCAGCAGAGATCCCATGGCGGGACAGGGGGGTGGAAACACCATATATTTT
cdr3_aa: CATSRDPMAGQGGGNTIYF

j_call: TRBJ2-3
d_call: -
v_call: TRBV5-6
clone_size: -
cdr3_nt: TGTGCCAGCAGCTCGGGATCTTACGCGGCAGATACGCAGTATTTT
cdr3_aa: CASSSGSYAADTQYF

j_call: TRBJ1-2
d_call: -
v_call: TRBV25-1
clone_size: -
cdr3_nt: TGTGCCAGCGGCCGGGGCCTCTATGGCTACACCTTC
cdr3_aa: CASGRGLYGYTF

j_call: TRBJ1-1
d_call: -
v_call: TRBV15
clone_size: -
cdr3_nt: TGTGCCACCAGCAGAGATGGGGTCCCGAGCACTGAAGCTTTCTTT
cdr3_aa: CATSRDGVPSTEAFF

j_call: TRBJ1-1
d_call: TRBD1
v_call: TRBV4-3
clone_size: -
cdr3_nt: TGCGCCAGCAGCCAAGATACAGGGGGCACTGAAGCTTTCTTT
cdr3_aa: CASSQDTGGTEAFF

j_call: TRBJ2-7
d_call: TRBD1
v_call: TRBV6-2/TRBV6-3
clone_size: -
cdr3_nt: TGTGCCAGCAGTTACTCCGGGACAGGCTCCTACGAGCAGTACTTC
cdr3_aa: CASSYSGTGSYEQYF

j_call: TRBJ2-3
d_call: -
v_call: TRBV13
clone_size: -
cdr3_nt: TGTGCCAGCAGCCCAGCGGTGGATACGCAGTATTTT
cdr3_aa: CASSPAVDTQYF

j_call: TRBJ2-5
d_call: TRBD2
v_call: TRBV2
clone_size: -
cdr3_nt: TGTGCCAGCAGTTGGACTAGCGGGGGGGATCGAGAGACCCAGTACTTC
cdr3_aa: CASSWTSGGDRETQYF

j_call: TRBJ2-6
d_call: -
v_call: TRBV5-1
clone_size: -
cdr3_nt: TGCGCCAGCATGGCAGGAACCAACGTCCTGACTTTC
cdr3_aa: CASMAGTNVLTF

j_call: TRBJ1-2
d_call: -
v_call: TRBV7-9
clone_size: -
cdr3_nt: TGTGCCAGCACCTACGGGGGATATGGCTACACCTTC
cdr3_aa: CASTYGGYGYTF

j_call: TRBJ1-3
d_call: TRBD1
v_call: TRBV28
clone_size: -
cdr3_nt: TGTGCCAGCAGTTTTGGCGGGACAGGGGGAAACACCATATATTTT
cdr3_aa: CASSFGGTGGNTIYF

j_call: TRBJ2-1
d_call: TRBD1
v_call: TRBV24-1
clone_size: -
cdr3_nt: TGTGCCACCAGTGCCCTGGACAGGAGTACCTACAATGAGCAGTTCTTC
cdr3_aa: CATSALDRSTYNEQFF

j_call: TRBJ2-1
d_call: -
v_call: TRBV12-3/TRBV12-4
clone_size: -
cdr3_nt: TGTGCCAGCAGCGGAAGCCCGGGACCGGGTCGGTTCTTC
cdr3_aa: CASSGSPGPGRFF

j_call: TRBJ2-1
d_call: TRBD2
v_call: TRBV27
clone_size: -
cdr3_nt: TGTGCCAGCAGTTTGTCTAGCGGGGGACCTTACAATGAGCAGTTCTTC
cdr3_aa: CASSLSSGGPYNEQFF

j_call: TRBJ1-1
d_call: -
v_call: TRBV7-8
clone_size: -
cdr3_nt: TGTGCCAGCAGCGGGGGGCTTACGGACACTGAAGCTTTCTTT
cdr3_aa: CASSGGLTDTEAFF

j_call: TRBJ2-2
d_call: -
v_call: TRBV6-2/TRBV6-3
clone_size: -
cdr3_nt: TGTGCCAGCAGTTCGGGGGGCGACACCGGGGAGCTGTTTTTT
cdr3_aa: CASSSGGDTGELFF

j_call: TRBJ1-5
d_call: -
v_call: TRBV9
clone_size: -
cdr3_nt: TGTGCCAGCAGCGTAGGAGGGAACAATCAGCCCCAGCATTTT
cdr3_aa: CASSVGGNNQPQHF

j_call: TRBJ2-7
d_call: -
v_call: TRBV13
clone_size: -
cdr3_nt: TGTGCCAGCAGCTTAGGGGCCGGGGAAGGGTACGAGCAGTACTTC
cdr3_aa: CASSLGAGEGYEQYF

j_call: TRBJ2-1
d_call: TRBD2
v_call: TRBV6-5
clone_size: -
cdr3_nt: TGTGCCAGCACCGGGACTAGCGATTACAATGAGCAGTTCTTC
cdr3_aa: CASTGTSDYNEQFF

j_call: TRBJ1-2
d_call: TRBD1
v_call: TRBV4-3
clone_size: -
cdr3_nt: TGCGCCAGCAGCCCGGGACAGGGATTTTATGGCTACACCTTC
cdr3_aa: CASSPGQGFYGYTF

j_call: TRBJ2-2
d_call: -
v_call: TRBV19
clone_size: medium-sized
cdr3_nt: TGTGCCAGTAGTTACGGGACACCTTCCATGCCGAACACCGGGGAGCTGTTTTTT
cdr3_aa: CASSYGTPSMPNTGELFF

j_call: TRBJ1-5
d_call: -
v_call: TRBV25-1
clone_size: medium-sized
cdr3_nt: TGTGCCAGCAGTGAGACACGTGAAGTCAGCCCCCAGCATTTT
cdr3_aa: CASSETREVSPQHF

j_call: TRBJ2-1
d_call: TRBD2
v_call: TRBV6-4
clone_size: -
cdr3_nt: TGTGCCAGCAGTGACTCGACTAGCGGGGATTACAATGAGCAGTTCTTC
cdr3_aa: CASSDSTSGDYNEQFF

j_call: TRBJ2-3
d_call: -
v_call: TRBV7-3
clone_size: -
cdr3_nt: TGTGCCAGCAGCTCCCTAAGCACAGATACGCAGTATTTT
cdr3_aa: CASSSLSTDTQYF

j_call: TRBJ2-7
d_call: TRBD2
v_call: TRBV7-2
clone_size: -
cdr3_nt: TGTGCCAGCAGCTTCATGGGCGGGGGGCCCCACGAGCAGTACTTC
cdr3_aa: CASSFMGGGPHEQYF

j_call: TRBJ1-2
d_call: TRBD1
v_call: TRBV2
clone_size: -
cdr3_nt: TGTGCCAGCAGTGTCATGTTTCGGGACAGCGCCTATGGCTACACCTTC
cdr3_aa: CASSVMFRDSAYGYTF

j_call: TRBJ2-7
d_call: TRBD1
v_call: TRBV7-6
clone_size: -
cdr3_nt: TGTGCCAGCAGCCCGACGACAGGGATGAACGAGCAGTACTTC
cdr3_aa: CASSPTTGMNEQYF

j_call: TRBJ2-2
d_call: TRBD2
v_call: TRBV7-6
clone_size: few
cdr3_nt: TGTGCCAGCAGCTTTCTAGCGGGGGGTGAGACCGGGGAGCTGTTTTTT
cdr3_aa: CASSFLAGGETGELFF

j_call: TRBJ1-5
d_call: -
v_call: TRBV4-1
clone_size: -
cdr3_nt: TGCGCCAGCAGCCAAGATGTTTTAGGGGTTAGACCCCAGCATTTT
cdr3_aa: CASSQDVLGVRPQHF

j_call: TRBJ2-3
d_call: TRBD1
v_call: TRBV7-2
clone_size: -
cdr3_nt: TGTGCCAGCAGGGAGACCGGGACAGCGTTCACAGATACGCAGTATTTT
cdr3_aa: CASRETGTAFTDTQYF

j_call: TRBJ1-2
d_call: -
v_call: TRBV6-5
clone_size: -
cdr3_nt: TGTGCCAGCAGTTACGGCCCGAGCGCTAACTATGGCTACACCTTC
cdr3_aa: CASSYGPSANYGYTF

j_call: TRBJ2-3
d_call: -
v_call: TRBV4-2
clone_size: -
cdr3_nt: TGTGCCAGCAGCCAAGCCCGGACACGTAGCACAGATACGCAGTATTTT
cdr3_aa: CASSQARTRSTDTQYF

j_call: TRBJ2-7
d_call: -
v_call: TRBV6-5
clone_size: -
cdr3_nt: TGTGCCAGCACGAGGGCAGGGAACCCCTACGAGCAGTACTTC
cdr3_aa: CASTRAGNPYEQYF

j_call: TRBJ2-5
d_call: -
v_call: TRBV27
clone_size: -
cdr3_nt: TGTGCCAGCAGTTTATACAGACAGGCTTGGGAAGAGACCCAGTACTTC
cdr3_aa: CASSLYRQAWEETQYF

j_call: TRBJ1-5
d_call: -
v_call: TRBV7-8
clone_size: -
cdr3_nt: TGTGCCAGCAGCTTAGGAGGGGCCGACAATCAGCCCCAGCATTTT
cdr3_aa: CASSLGGADNQPQHF

j_call: TRBJ2-7
d_call: -
v_call: TRBV28
clone_size: -
cdr3_nt: TGTGCCAGCAGTTCGTTACAGCCGGTTGGGGACGAGCAGTACTTC
cdr3_aa: CASSSLQPVGDEQYF

j_call: TRBJ1-2
d_call: TRBD1
v_call: TRBV6-5
clone_size: -
cdr3_nt: TGTGCCAGCAGTTACCGCGCAGGGGGCGAACACTATGGCTACACCTTC
cdr3_aa: CASSYRAGGEHYGYTF

j_call: TRBJ2-7
d_call: TRBD1
v_call: TRBV5-1
clone_size: -
cdr3_nt: TGCGCCAGCAGCTTGGTACAGGGGACCTACGAGCAGTACTTC
cdr3_aa: CASSLVQGTYEQYF

j_call: TRBJ2-1
d_call: -
v_call: TRBV4-1
clone_size: few
cdr3_nt: TGCGCCAGCAGCCAAGGCGGAGGTGAGCAGTTCTTC
cdr3_aa: CASSQGGGEQFF

j_call: TRBJ2-6
d_call: TRBD1
v_call: TRBV2
clone_size: once
cdr3_nt: TGTGCCAGCTTCCGGGACAGGGGTCTCCACGTCCTGACTTTC
cdr3_aa: CASFRDRGLHVLTF

j_call: TRBJ2-7
d_call: -
v_call: TRBV15
clone_size: -
cdr3_nt: TGTGCCACCAGCAGAGATGCTTACAGGGAGATCTACGAGCAGTACTTC
cdr3_aa: CATSRDAYREIYEQYF

j_call: TRBJ1-1
d_call: -
v_call: TRBV15
clone_size: -
cdr3_nt: TGTGCCACCAGCAGAGATAAAGGAGGAGAGAACACTGAAGCTTTCTTT
cdr3_aa: CATSRDKGGENTEAFF

j_call: TRBJ1-5
d_call: -
v_call: TRBV6-5
clone_size: -
cdr3_nt: TGTGCCAGCAGTCTACAGGGCCCGAGCAATCAGCCCCAGCATTTT
cdr3_aa: CASSLQGPSNQPQHF